Presented here are 9 T cell receptor beta chains from one specimen sequenced in a study of CD8+ T cells in alopecia areata. Sequencing used cDNA as its template, made by extracting RNA and reverse transcribing it. The protocol was immunoSEQ multiplex PCR, while the TCRdb copy is restricted to in-frame clones and leaves out a portion. The data show more than 95,000 clones, with 50% to 75% seen just once and roughly 30% held by the top ten. The treatment: oral pan-JAK inhibitor, 5-10 mg twice daily. This specimen consisted of CD8+ T cells sorted from blood, obtained at week 4, from a patient treated with tofacitinib. These receptors all stem from a human donor with alopecia areata.

J is TRBJ1-5 and V is TRBV30, with unresolved D. The CDR3 spans 15 residues. The germline gives CDR1 GTSNPN, CDR2 SVGIG (reference sequence). V shed 0 bases and J shed 2 bases, with 11 bases lying between them. The CDR3 DNA sequence: TGTGCCTGGAGTGTTATGGGCATTGGCAATCAGCCCCAGCATTTT. It encodes CAWSVMGIGNQPQHF.

V usage is TRBV30 and J usage is TRBJ1-1; no definite D call. This CDR3 region has 13 residues. The V end lost 4 bases, the J end lost 1 base, and 10 bases lay between the germline ends. CDR1 GTSNPN and CDR2 SVGIG come from the germline V gene (reference sequence). CDR3 nucleotide sequence: TGTGCCTGGATGACGGACCAGAACACTGAAGCTTTCTTT. Protein sequence: CAWMTDQNTEAFF.

This clone was picked up a small number of times. The rearrangement joins TRBV4-3 to TRBJ2-7, with D possibly TRBD1 on 6 matching bases. Germline lookup yields CDR1 LGHNA and CDR2 YSLEER. V dropped 0 bases and J dropped 2 bases, with 14 bases sitting between them. This CDR3 region has 16 residues. The CDR3 DNA reads TGCGCCAGCAGCCAAGATCCCCGCACAGGGACCTACGAGCAGTACTTC. Translated: CASSQDPRTGTYEQYF.

V gene TRBV2 combines with J gene TRBJ1-6; D call uncertain. CDR1 and CDR2 (germline): SNHLY, FYNNEI. Trimming shortened V by 4 bases and J by 3 bases, and 10 bases separated the two germline ends. The CDR3 spans 15 residues. The CDR3 nucleotides are TGTGCCAGCAGTGGCCTGAACCTCTATAATTCACCCCTCCACTTT. Translating it yields CASSGLNLYNSPLHF.

The genes are TRBV9 and TRBJ2-2; TRBD1 is a possible D gene (6 bases). The CDR3 has 13 residues. V gave up 4 bases and J gave up 6 bases, with 10 bases separating them. Germline CDR1 is SGDLS and CDR2 is YYNGEE. CDR3 DNA sequence: TGTGCCAGCAGCTCACAGGGACCCGGGGAGCTGTTTTTT. Protein product: CASSSQGPGELFF.

The J gene is TRBJ2-5, the V gene TRBV5-1; D gene ambiguous. The V and J ends lost 2 bases and 2 bases respectively, with 10 bases between them. Germline V gene lookup returns CDR1 SGHRS and CDR2 YFSETQ. The length of the CDR3 is 14 residues. Written as DNA, the CDR3 is TGCGCCAGCAGCTTCACCGACTCACAAGAGACCCAGTACTTC. This gives the protein CASSFTDSQETQYF.

This clone was observed a few times. The V gene is TRBV11-2, the J gene TRBJ1-2; D is unclear. The V and J ends lost 1 base and 0 bases respectively, with 3 bases between them. Germline CDR1 is SGHAT and CDR2 is FQNNGV. This CDR3 region has 13 residues. The CDR3 DNA reads TGTGCCAGCAGCTTAGGCACTAACTATGGCTACACCTTC. It encodes CASSLGTNYGYTF.

This clone was observed a few times. The chain combines TRBV29-1 with TRBJ2-2; D might be TRBD2 (6 bases). The CDR3 runs to 15 residues. From germline, CDR1 is SQVTM and CDR2 ANQGSEA. Trimming left V 4 bases short and J 4 bases short, with 16 bases between. The CDR3 DNA reads as TGCAGCGTTGTTTTCGGGTCGGAGGGCACCGGGGAGCTGTTTTTT. Protein: CSVVFGSEGTGELFF.

The sample holds a few counts of this clone. The V and J genes are TRBV30 and TRBJ2-3; D possibly corresponds to TRBD2 (6 bases). The ends were cut back, 0 bases at V and 3 bases at J, with 13 bases in the middle. Germline CDR1 and CDR2: GTSNPN and SVGIG (reference sequence). The CDR3 runs 15 residues. This CDR3 is CAWSVLSGGTDTQYF. The CDR3 DNA reads as TGTGCCTGGAGTGTACTCTCCGGGGGAACAGATACGCAGTATTTT. Filled out from reference TRBV30 and TRBJ2-3, the complete variable domain reads SQTIHQWPATLVQPVGSPLSLECTVEGTSNPNLYWYRQAAGRGLQLLFYSVGIGQISSEVPQNLSASRPQDRQFILSSKKLLLSDSGFYLCAWSVLSGGTDTQYFGPGTRLTVL.